The 26 T cell receptor beta chains reported below all come from one sample, sequenced in a study of T cells in Graves' hyperthyroidism and ophthalmopathy. RNA transcripts were the template for amplifying TCR beta CDR3 regions. In the first-round RT-PCR of the TCR CDR3, the HTBI primer set was used. One entry per CDR3 protein results from TCRdb running MiXCR on the multiplex PCR reads. The profile shows around 690,000 distinct CDR3 sequences, 15% to 20% of them singletons. Material for sequencing was blood. The receptors here all came from a man aged 50-60 years with Graves' hyperthyroidism.

This clonotype was recorded only once. One base away lies a much larger clone, so this may be a sequencing read error. This chain joins TRBV7-2 and TRBJ2-5; TRBD2 aligns across 8 bases. The CDR3 has 14 residues. Germline CDR1 is SGHTA and CDR2 is FQGNSA. CDR3 DNA: TGTGTCAGCACCATAGCGGGGCCCTCGGAGACCCAGTACTTC. This translates into CVSTIAGPSETQYF. Full variable domain (rest looked up from reference TRBV7-2 and TRBJ2-5): GAGVSQSPSNKVTEKGKDVELRCDPISGHTALYWYRQSLGQGLEFLIYFQGNSAPDKSGLPSDRFSAERTGGSVSTLTIQRTQQEDSAVYLCVSTIAGPSETQYFGPGTRLLVL.

The V gene is TRBV24-1, the J gene TRBJ2-1; the match to TRBD2 covers 15 bases. The CDR3 has 18 residues. V was clipped by 5 bases and J by 7 bases; unmatched bases: 11. CDR1 and CDR2 (germline): KGHDR, SFDVKD. CDR3 region: CATSAPGLAGGPRNEQFF. The CDR3 DNA follows: TGTGCCACCAGTGCTCCAGGACTAGCGGGAGGGCCACGGAATGAGCAGTTCTTC.

This clonotype was seen a few times. Written as DNA, the CDR3 is TGTGCCAGCAGTGAAGAGGACAGGGGGCGGCAGCCCCAGCATTTT. It encodes CASSEEDRGRQPQHF. This chain links TRBV2 with TRBJ1-5, with 11 bases aligning to TRBD1. The V gene end was trimmed by 1 base and the J gene end by 7 bases; junction bases not matched to a gene: 3. CDR1 and CDR2 (germline): SNHLY, FYNNEI. The CDR3 sequence is 15 residues long.

This clonotype was recorded at least ten times. The rearrangement joins TRBV6-1 to TRBJ2-1; TRBD2 matches 7 bases. The trim removed 5 bases at V and 5 bases at J, leaving 6 bases unmatched. The CDR3 loop spans 14 amino acids. The germline V gene has CDR1 MNHNS and CDR2 SASEGT. The CDR3 protein is CASSYRGLHNEQFF. The CDR3 DNA reads TGTGCCAGCAGTTACCGGGGACTACACAATGAGCAGTTCTTC.

This clonotype was picked up many times. This chain connects TRBV11-3 to TRBJ2-3; D gene ambiguous. The CDR3 has 16 amino acids. V was pared by 3 bases and J by 0 bases, with 13 bases between. Per the germline V gene, CDR1 is SGHNT and CDR2 is YENEEA. CDR3 sequence: CASSLLPDPSTDTQYF. In DNA form, the CDR3 reads TGTGCCAGCAGCTTGCTGCCGGACCCTAGCACAGATACGCAGTATTTT.

Ten or more counts support this clonotype. V gene TRBV30 combines with J gene TRBJ1-2; no clear D gene. V dropped 3 bases and J dropped 7 bases, with 18 bases sitting between them. Germline assignment: CDR1 GTSNPN and CDR2 SVGIG (reference sequence). This CDR3 is 14 amino acids long. For the CDR3, the DNA is TGTGCCTGGAGGGGTACGTGGGCTGATCGTGGCTACACCTTC. Amino acids: CAWRGTWADRGYTF.

This clonotype appeared many times. V gene TRBV3-1 combines with J gene TRBJ2-3; perhaps TRBD2 as D (6 bases). Germline assignment: CDR1 LGHDT and CDR2 YNNKEL (reference sequence). With 6 bases removed from V and 0 bases from J, the gap between germline ends came to 13 bases. This CDR3 has 15 residues. The CDR3 sequence is CASSQSGSSTDTQYF. The CDR3 bases are TGTGCCAGCAGTCAAAGCGGGTCTAGCACAGATACGCAGTATTTT.

Only a few counts were recorded for this clonotype. This sequence joins TRBV25-1 and TRBJ2-5, with D perhaps matching TRBD2 (6 bases). The CDR3 has 13 amino acids. CDR1 is MGHDK and CDR2 is SYGVNS in the germline V gene. V lost 11 bases and J 2 bases, leaving 15 bases between the germline ends. CDR3 sequence: CAGGSGVQETQYF. DNA for the CDR3: TGTGCCGGGGGATCGGGGGTACAAGAGACCCAGTACTTC.

This clonotype has more than one count but fewer than ten. The chain joins TRBV5-1 to TRBJ2-3, with a weak D call TRBD2 (5 bases). CDR1 SGHRS and CDR2 YFSETQ come from the germline V gene. The CDR3 spans 15 residues. Trimming took off 1 base at V and 1 base at J, with 10 bases between the two ends. In DNA form, the CDR3 reads TGCGCCAGCAGCTTGTCTAGCTATCGCACAGATACGCAGTATTTT. It codes for CASSLSSYRTDTQYF.

This clonotype occurred many times. This rearrangement joins TRBV28 to TRBJ2-1; 9 bases map to TRBD2. Trimming cost V 7 bases and J 4 bases; bases outside gene matches: 5. This CDR3 contains 14 residues. CDR1 is MDHEN, CDR2 SYDVKM, per germline. CDR3 amino acids: CASNRLAVYNEQFF. CDR3 coding DNA: TGTGCCAGCAACAGACTAGCGGTTTACAATGAGCAGTTCTTC.

This clonotype has a handful of counts. This may be a read error, as it is one base from a much larger clone. V gene TRBV6-5 combines with J gene TRBJ2-1; 10 bases agree with TRBD1. V dropped 4 bases and J dropped 9; count of bases not matched to a gene: 12. Germline lookup yields CDR1 MNHEY and CDR2 SVGAGI. This CDR3 has 16 residues. CDR3 amino acids: CASSLPGQGYFSEQFF. DNA for the CDR3: TGTGCCAGCAGTTTACCGGGACAGGGGTATTTCAGTGAGCAGTTCTTC.

In the case of this clonotype: This may be a read error: a much more frequent sequence differs by one nucleotide. The V gene is TRBV7-2, the J gene TRBJ1-1; TRBD1 agrees at 8 bases. Germline V gives CDR1 SGHTA, CDR2 FQGNSA. This CDR3 has 14 residues. The CDR3 spells CASSFDRGLTEASF. The CDR3 DNA reads TGTGCCAGCAGCTTTGACAGGGGTCTCACTGAAGCTTCCTTT.

Remarks on this clonotype: A clone one base away is much larger, so this may be a read error. The chain recombines TRBV7-2 with TRBJ2-3; possibly TRBD2 for D (6 bases). Germline V lookup: CDR1 SGHTA, CDR2 FQGNSA. The CDR3 totals 17 residues. The V and J ends lost 5 bases and 2 bases respectively, with 20 bases between them. The CDR3: CASSLPMISGHTDTQYF. In nucleotides, the CDR3 is TGTGCCAGCAGCCTCCCAATGATTAGCGGACACACAGATACGCAGTATTTT.

At least ten counts were recorded for this clonotype. The rearrangement uses TRBV12-3 or TRBV12-4 and TRBJ1-4, with TRBD1 identical over 7 bases. V lost 6 bases to trimming and J lost 4 bases; unmatched junction nucleotides: 8. This CDR3 has 15 amino acids. CDR3 coding DNA: TGTGCCAGCAGCGTCCGGGACAGAAATAATGAAAAACTGTTTTTT. This translates into CASSVRDRNNEKLFF.

Ten or more counts support this clonotype. The chain carries TRBV12-3 or TRBV12-4 and TRBJ2-7, with TRBD2 as a possible D gene (5 bases). The ends were cut back, 2 bases at V and 2 bases at J, with 16 bases in the middle. There are 16 residues in the CDR3. This chain's CDR3 is CASSLWRTRLTYEQYF. The CDR3 DNA is TGTGCCAGCAGTTTATGGAGGACTCGCCTAACCTACGAGCAGTACTTC.

This clonotype has only a few counts. The CDR3 loop is CASSLEWASNEQFF. CDR3 coding DNA: TGTGCCAGCAGCTTAGAATGGGCTAGCAATGAGCAGTTCTTC. The chain employs TRBV7-9 and TRBJ2-1, with D unclear. CDR1 SEHNR and CDR2 FQNEAQ come from the germline V gene (reference sequence). This CDR3 spans 14 amino acids. The V end was cut by 1 base, the J end by 6 bases, with 10 bases between. Drawing the rest from reference TRBV7-9 and TRBJ2-1, the complete variable domain is DTGVSQNPRHKITKRGQNVTFRCDPISEHNRLYWYRQTLGQGPEFLTYFQNEAQLEKSRLLSDRFSAERPKGSFSTLEIQRTEQGDSAMYLCASSLEWASNEQFFGPGTRLTVL.

J is TRBJ1-3 and V is TRBV30; D might be TRBD1 (5 bases). Germline V gene data show CDR1 as GTSNPN and CDR2 as SVGIG (reference sequence). CDR3 length: 15 residues. V shed 0 bases and J shed 2 bases, with 11 bases lying between them. The DNA of the CDR3 is TGTGCCTGGAGTGTACTTGGGACCGCTGGAAACACCATATATTTT. This translates into CAWSVLGTAGNTIYF. The variable domain in full, completed from reference TRBV30 and TRBJ1-3, reads SQTIHQWPATLVQPVGSPLSLECTVEGTSNPNLYWYRQAAGRGLQLLFYSVGIGQISSEVPQNLSASRPQDRQFILSSKKLLLSDSGFYLCAWSVLGTAGNTIYFGEGSWLTVV.

The sample holds many counts of this clonotype. The chain combines TRBV2 with TRBJ2-1, with TRBD2 identical over 12 bases. CDR1 and CDR2 (germline): SNHLY, FYNNEI. With 4 bases clipped from V and 4 bases from J, the junction kept 5 bases outside the gene matches. The CDR3 is 16 amino acids. The CDR3: CASSAPTSGSYNEQFF. The CDR3 coding sequence is TGTGCCAGCAGTGCGCCGACTAGCGGGAGTTACAATGAGCAGTTCTTC.

This clonotype was seen ten or more times. The chain is built from TRBV12-3 or TRBV12-4 and TRBJ2-1; the match to TRBD2 covers 11 bases. The CDR3 contains 17 residues. The V and J ends lost 3 bases and 2 bases, in that order; junction bases with no gene match: 6. This chain's CDR3 is CASSFSTSGNPYNEQFF. CDR3 nucleotides: TGTGCCAGCAGTTTCTCGACTAGCGGGAACCCCTACAATGAGCAGTTCTTC.

CDR3 sequence: CASSTSPGQLDEQYF. The DNA for the CDR3 is TGTGCCAGTAGTACCTCCCCCGGACAGCTCGACGAGCAGTACTTC. This rearrangement joins TRBV19 to TRBJ2-7; D perhaps matches TRBD1 (6 bases). The CDR3 runs 15 residues. Germline CDR1 reads LNHDA; CDR2 reads SQIVND (reference sequence). Trimming removed 4 bases from V and 5 bases from J, with 18 bases in between.

This clonotype showed up many times. J is TRBJ2-5 and V is TRBV2; TRBD1 matches at 11 bases. Germline V gene sequence: CDR1 SNHLY, CDR2 FYNNEI. Trimming removed 6 bases from V and 4 bases from J; junction bases left unmatched: 7. The length of the CDR3 is 15 residues. The CDR3 region is CASSYRTGGGETQYF. CDR3 bases: TGTGCCAGCAGCTATCGGACAGGGGGCGGAGAGACCCAGTACTTC.

This clonotype was detected many times. The chain carries TRBV10-3 and TRBJ2-7; 8 nucleotides match TRBD1. Trimming removed 7 bases from V and 0 bases from J; junction bases left unmatched: 5. Per the germline V gene, CDR1 is ENHRY and CDR2 is SYGVKD. This CDR3 has 14 residues. The CDR3 DNA reads as TGTGCCATCAAGGGACAGGCCGCCTCCTACGAGCAGTACTTC. Residues: CAIKGQAASYEQYF.

The chain uses TRBV18 and TRBJ2-5, with 7 bases fitting TRBD2. Germline V gene data show CDR1 as KGHSH and CDR2 as LQKENI. The CDR3 sequence is 17 residues long. The J segment lost 4 bases and the V segment lost 3 bases, leaving 14 bases of the junction unmatched. The CDR3 bases are TGTGCCAGCTCACCCCTCGCGGGAGCCACTCTAGGAGAGACCCAGTACTTC. This translates into CASSPLAGATLGETQYF.

The chain uses TRBV6-5 and TRBJ2-2; D gene uncertain. CDR3 length: 13 residues. The ends were cut back, 0 bases at V and 8 bases at J, with 7 bases in the middle. Germline CDR1 and CDR2: MNHEY and SVGAGI. CDR3: CASSYSNMGELFF. CDR3 coding DNA: TGTGCCAGCAGTTACTCAAATATGGGGGAGCTGTTTTTT.

Points on this clonotype: It may be a read error: a sequence one base away is much more abundant. Here the CDR3 omits its conserved ending phenylalanine or tryptophan, so a read error is the likely source. The chain is built from TRBV2 and TRBJ2-1; TRBD1 might be the D (5 bases). The CDR3 covers 15 residues. Deletions cut 9 bases from V and 0 bases from J, with 15 bases between. Germline V CDR1 and CDR2: SNHLY, FYNNEI. The CDR3: CASVFQGISYNEQFL. The CDR3 DNA sequence: TGTGCCAGTGTCTTTCAGGGCATCTCCTACAATGAGCAGTTCTTA.

This clonotype was counted at least ten times. The chain has TRBV28 and TRBJ2-7, with D perhaps matching TRBD2 (5 bases). CDR3 length: 15 amino acids. Germline lookup yields CDR1 MDHEN and CDR2 SYDVKM. The germline V and J ends were trimmed by 5 bases and 0 bases, with 14 bases remaining between them. In nucleotides, the CDR3 is TGTGCCAGCAGTCCCCCCACTAGTTCCTCCTACGAGCAGTACTTC. It specifies CASSPPTSSSYEQYF.